This TCR beta chain came from a study of shared clonotypes between healthy human individuals. On the study more broadly: A donor's plate count was three for CD4 naive and three for CD4 memory; CD8 naive had two and CD8 memory one. Points from the study as a whole: About 5% of naive CD4 clonotypes were shared across a few donors.

As concerns this clone: Its antigen is undetermined.

Samples underwent the assay at deep level. The authors split each subset's genomic DNA evenly across several immunoSEQ plates. Method: immunoSEQ multiplex PCR; TCRdb's copy keeps in-frame clones and lacks some. Of 700,000 to 950,000 clones listed, around 96% are singletons. In the naive CD8 group, cells lacked CD45RO and were positively selected for CCR7, so terminally differentiated effector memory CD45RA+ cells were left out. Germline assignment: CDR1 SGHAT and CDR2 FQNNGV. Deletions cut 3 bases from V and 4 bases from J, with 19 bases between. This CDR3 region has 17 residues. V gene TRBV11-2 combines with J gene TRBJ2-1; D is perhaps TRBD2 (6 bases). This receptor was identified in a man younger than 45 in good health. Specimen: naive CD8+ T cells sorted from blood. As DNA, the CDR3 is TGTGCCAGCAGCTTCAATTTTAGGGCGGGACCTTACAATGAGCAGTTCTTC. This translates into CASSFNFRAGPYNEQFF.